One sample yielded the 4 T cell receptor beta chains listed below, sequenced in a study of control samples from healthy donors and cancer patients (TCRdb year 2020). Receptors were amplified or captured by the immunoSEQ multiplex PCR assay. The clones in this table, taken by TCRdb from immuneACCESS, are in-frame only. Not every clone is retained; where verified, under half of the shortfall comes from an unresolved V gene, and the cause of the rest is unknown. The sample table contains approximately 70,000 clones; only one count was recorded for roughly 90% of them. Around 5.1% of the sample goes to the ten largest clones. Sample: PBMCs. The receptors come from a man between 60 and 75 years old with colorectal cancer.

This clone appeared once. The chain has TRBV9 and TRBJ2-1; D is ambiguous. The germline V and J ends were trimmed by 2 bases and 0 bases, with 9 bases remaining between them. In germline, CDR1 is SGDLS, CDR2 YYNGEE. This CDR3 contains 15 residues. The CDR3 sequence is CASSVGANSYNEQFF. CDR3 DNA: TGTGCCAGCAGCGTTGGAGCTAACTCCTACAATGAGCAGTTCTTC.

The chain recombines TRBV7-2 with TRBJ1-5; 7 bases are a match to TRBD1. The V segment lost 4 bases and the J segment 0 bases; nucleotides outside the gene matches: 6. Per the germline V gene, CDR1 is SGHTA and CDR2 is FQGNSA. The CDR3 extends over 16 amino acids. The CDR3 DNA sequence: TGTGCCAGCAGCTCCCAGGGGGGGTATAGCAATCAGCCCCAGCATTTT. Encoded protein: CASSSQGGYSNQPQHF.

This clone showed up just once. This chain links TRBV27 with TRBJ2-4; 9 bases fit TRBD1. CDR1 and CDR2 from the germline V gene are MNHEY and SMNVEV (reference sequence). V shed 5 bases, J shed 8 bases, and the junction held 4 bases outside the gene matches. The CDR3 has 13 amino acids. In DNA, the CDR3 is TGTGCCAGCAGTATCAGGACAGGGGACATTCAGTACTTC. As protein: CASSIRTGDIQYF.

The chain is built from TRBV12-3 or TRBV12-4 and TRBJ2-3; D gene uncertain. CDR3 length: 11 amino acids. Trimming shortened V by 5 bases and J by 6 bases, and 6 bases separated the two germline ends. The CDR3: CASSPLDTQYF. Written as DNA, the CDR3 is TGTGCCAGCAGTCCCCTGGATACGCAGTATTTT.